Below, 10 T cell receptor beta chains from the same sample are listed, as sequenced in a study of T cells expressing NK-cell markers. TCRdb reanalyzed the 5' RACE reads and collapses them to one entry per CDR3 protein, without DNA. This table lists fewer than 550,000 distinct CDR3 sequences. Sequenced: blood T cells: a sorted CD56 or NKG2C T cell subset, CD4+ or CD8+ T cells, or bulk PBMC T cells (not recorded which). The receptors were gathered from a woman in her forties or fifties in good health.

V is TRBV24-1 and J is TRBJ2-1; TCRdb gives TRBD2 as the D gene, but with no DNA this cannot be confirmed. The CDR3 covers 21 residues. Looked up from germline, CDR1 is KGHDR and CDR2 is SFDVKD. Here the CDR3 reads CATSALPSGRPSRSSYNEQFF.

The genes are TRBV20-1 and TRBJ1-1; the TCRdb call, TRBD1, lacks DNA for checking. The germline gives CDR1 DFQATT, CDR2 SNEGSKA (reference sequence). The CDR3 contains 14 residues. This CDR3 is CSARKGQGNTEAFF.

This CDR3 reads CASSLGATRIGETQYF. J is TRBJ2-5 and V is TRBV11-3. This CDR3 spans 16 amino acids. The germline V gene encodes CDR1 SGHNT and CDR2 YENEEA. Filled out from reference TRBV11-3 and TRBJ2-5, the complete variable domain reads EAGVVQSPRYKIIEKKQPVAFWCNPISGHNTLYWYLQNLGQGPELLIRYENEEAVDDSQLPKDRFSAERLKGVDSTLKIQPAELGDSAVYLCASSLGATRIGETQYFGPGTRLLVL.

The J gene is TRBJ2-1, the V gene TRBV20-1. Germline V gene lookup returns CDR1 DFQATT and CDR2 SNEGSKA (reference sequence). CDR3 length: 13 amino acids. CDR3 region: CSAVSDIADEQFF.

The CDR3 is CASSLSPNYGYTF. This chain uses TRBV5-1 with TRBJ1-2. Germline lookup yields CDR1 SGHRS and CDR2 YFSETQ. There are 13 residues in the CDR3.

This chain links TRBV6-5 with TRBJ2-1; TCRdb picks TRBD2, but there is no DNA to check that call. Germline V gives CDR1 MNHEY, CDR2 SVGAGI. This CDR3 has 16 amino acids. The CDR3 reads CASSREGLAAYNEQFF.

The CDR3 region is CASSLGRQLPQHF. V and J are TRBV11-2 and TRBJ1-5; TCRdb's D call of TRBD1 is untestable without DNA. CDR1 is SGHAT, CDR2 FQNNGV, per germline. CDR3 length: 13 residues.

The rearrangement uses TRBV5-1 and TRBJ2-3; the D call from TCRdb, TRBD2, cannot be confirmed without DNA. Germline CDR1 is SGHRS and CDR2 is YFSETQ. CDR3 length equals 19 residues. The CDR3 protein is CASSSGLAGTPSGTDTQYF.

The chain joins TRBV5-1 to TRBJ2-4; there is no DNA to check the TCRdb D call of TRBD1. This CDR3 contains 14 residues. Germline V gene lookup returns CDR1 SGHRS and CDR2 YFSETQ. This CDR3 is CASSPGTGKNIQYF.

This chain joins TRBV3-1 and TRBJ2-7; TCRdb's assignment of TRBD2 cannot be checked, as there is no DNA. CDR1 and CDR2 from the germline V gene are LGHDT and YNNKEL (reference sequence). The CDR3 has 13 amino acids. Here the CDR3 reads CASSQVLAGKQYF.